Below are 26 T cell receptor beta chains sequenced from a single sample in a study of blood T cells in healthy people across ages. A sample-barcoded 5' primer and a J-beta primer mix were used in a second PCR of about 7 to 11 cycles. TCRdb used MiXCR to reprocess the 5' RACE reads, holding one entry per CDR3 protein. The repertoire consists of 800,000 or so distinct CDR3 sequences, with just under 25% occurring once and the leading ten covering more than 3%. This same sample was also part of a study on T cells of mothers and their children.

Sequencing was performed on blood. These receptors were taken from a boy aged 5 to 17 in good health.

There are many counts of this clonotype. The chain recombines TRBV12-3 or TRBV12-4 with TRBJ1-2; unclear D gene. The germline V and J ends were trimmed by 1 base and 2 bases, with 8 bases remaining between them. CDR3 size: 14 residues. The CDR3 DNA reads TGTGCCAGCAGTTTAGGGGATTTGAACTATGGCTACACCTTC. This translates into CASSLGDLNYGYTF.

The chain carries TRBV10-3 and TRBJ2-5; D remains unclear. The closer fit of TRBJ2-1 to the DNA end suggests the J call may be wrong. Germline CDR1 and CDR2: ENHRY and SYGVKD. The CDR3 totals 14 residues. This chain's CDR3 is CAISDLPLNNEQFF. DNA of the CDR3: TGTGCCATCAGCGATCTACCGCTAAACAATGAGCAGTTCTTC.

The chain has TRBV4-2 and TRBJ2-5; the D call may be TRBD1 or TRBD2 (5 bases each). The tail of the sequence fits TRBJ2-7 better, so the J call may be wrong. This CDR3 has 15 residues. The germline gives CDR1 LGHNA, CDR2 YNFKEQ. The CDR3: CASSQDRESFYEQYF. The CDR3 bases are TGTGCCAGCAGCCAAGACAGGGAGTCTTTCTACGAGCAGTACTTC.

The CDR3 region has the DNA TGTGCCAGCAGCTTGGAGGTGGGAGGGCTCGGATGGGAGCAGTTCTTC. Translated: CASSLEVGGLGWEQFF. The chain carries TRBV5-5 and TRBJ2-1, with TRBD2 matching over 7 bases. Per germline, CDR1 SGHKS and CDR2 YYEKEE (reference sequence). The CDR3 totals 16 residues. Germline trimming cut 0 bases from V and 10 bases from J; bases unmatched to any gene: 13. The full variable domain, completed using reference TRBV5-5 and TRBJ2-1, is DAGVTQSPTHLIKTRGQQVTLRCSPISGHKSVSWYQQVLGQGPQFIFQYYEKEERGRGNFPDRFSARQFPNYSSELNVNALLLGDSALYLCASSLEVGGLGWEQFFGPGTRLTVL.

In this sample, this clonotype turned up a few times. The CDR3, as DNA: TGTGCCAGCTCAGCGATGACAGGGGGCTACGAGCAGTACTTC. This gives the protein CASSAMTGGYEQYF. The chain employs TRBV18 and TRBJ2-7; TRBD1 aligns across 9 bases. The CDR3 loop spans 14 amino acids. With V trimmed by 5 bases and J by 3 bases, 5 bases remained unmatched. CDR1 is KGHSH, CDR2 LQKENI, per germline.

The V and J genes are TRBV3-1 and TRBJ2-5, with 10 bases that match TRBD2. The DNA end is a closer match to TRBJ2-1, so the J assignment may be wrong. The CDR3 length is 15 residues. Germline V gene sequence: CDR1 LGHDT, CDR2 YNNKEL (reference sequence). DNA for the CDR3: TGTGCCAGCAGCCAAAGTCTAGCGGGGGTGGGTGAGCAGTTCTTC. As protein: CASSQSLAGVGEQFF.

This chain links TRBV7-6 with TRBJ2-7, with D perhaps given as TRBD1 or TRBD2 (5 bases each). This CDR3 has 15 amino acids. Germline CDR1 is SGHVS and CDR2 is FNYEAQ. Trimming cost V 5 bases and J 0 bases, with 14 bases left between them. The CDR3, as DNA: TGTGCCAGCAGCATCGGGGCGACGAGCTCCTACGAGCAGTACTTC. This translates into CASSIGATSSYEQYF. Looking up the rest from reference TRBV7-6 and TRBJ2-7 gives the full variable domain: GAGVSQSPRYKVTKRGQDVALRCDPISGHVSLYWYRQALGQGPEFLTYFNYEAQQDKSGLPNDRFSAERPEGSISTLTIQRTEQRDSAMYRCASSIGATSSYEQYFGPGTRLTVT.

Comment on this clonotype: Its ends do not fully match the called genes, so a read error is possible. V and J are TRBV6-5 and TRBJ1-1; D unresolved. The CDR3 runs to 14 residues. Looked up from germline, CDR1 is MNHEY and CDR2 is SVGAGI. As DNA, the CDR3 is TGCGCCAGCAGTTCGGAGGGATTGGGTACTGAAGCTTTCTTT. Protein product: CASSSEGLGTEAFF.

This clonotype has more than one count but fewer than ten. V is TRBV4-3 and J is TRBJ2-7; 8 bases agree with TRBD1. This CDR3 contains 15 residues. With V trimmed by 1 base and J by 0 bases, 2 bases remained unmatched. Germline V gene data show CDR1 as LGHNA and CDR2 as YSLEER. The CDR3 DNA is TGCGCCAGCAGCCAAGTAACAGGGGGCTCCTACGAGCAGTACTTC. This encodes CASSQVTGGSYEQYF.

This chain links TRBV5-1 with TRBJ2-4; D is perhaps TRBD1 or TRBD2 (6 bases each). The CDR3 loop spans 19 amino acids. CDR1 and CDR2 (germline): SGHRS, YFSETQ. Trimming removed 1 base from V and 0 bases from J, with 20 bases in between. The CDR3 region is CASSLPTGLGGIAKNIQYF. Here the CDR3 DNA reads TGCGCCAGCAGCTTGCCGACAGGACTGGGGGGCATAGCCAAAAACATTCAGTACTTC.

This clonotype was counted a few times. The rearrangement joins TRBV20-1 to TRBJ2-5; D is tentatively TRBD1 or TRBD2 (5 bases each). The J call is uncertain, as TRBJ2-1 better fits the DNA end. Germline CDR1 is DFQATT and CDR2 is SNEGSKA (reference sequence). This CDR3 comprises 13 residues. CDR3 DNA: TGCAGTGCTAGTCGGGGCTTTGGCAGTGAGCAGTTCTTC. This translates into CSASRGFGSEQFF.

The chain employs TRBV7-2 and TRBJ2-2; 7 bases align to TRBD2. V dropped 3 bases and J dropped 6; count of bases not matched to a gene: 7. The CDR3 totals 15 residues. Germline CDR1 reads SGHTA; CDR2 reads FQGNSA. The CDR3 region has the DNA TGTGCCAGCAGCTTTGCTAGCGGCGTGGCCGGGGAGCTGTTTTTT. Its translation: CASSFASGVAGELFF.

There are a few counts of this clonotype. The chain recombines TRBV6-6 with TRBJ1-2; 7 bases are a match to TRBD1. V lost 5 bases and J lost 0; bases outside the gene matches: 3. The CDR3 runs to 14 residues. Looked up from germline, CDR1 is MNHNY and CDR2 is SVGAGI (reference sequence). CDR3 in amino acids: CASSRDRTNYGYTF. DNA of the CDR3: TGTGCCAGCAGTCGGGACAGAACTAACTATGGCTACACCTTC.

The rearrangement links TRBV7-9 to TRBJ1-3; 9 bases agree with TRBD1. CDR3 size: 14 residues. CDR1 and CDR2 (germline): SEHNR, FQNEAQ (reference sequence). The junction had 9 bases not matched to a gene; V was cut back by 6 bases and J by 9 bases. CDR3 protein: CASSQQGAMGTIYF. CDR3 bases: TGTGCCAGCAGTCAACAGGGGGCTATGGGCACCATATATTTT.

In DNA form, the CDR3 reads TGTGCCTGGAGTGCTCAGGCCTACAATGAGCAGTTCTTC. Translated: CAWSAQAYNEQFF. The chain links TRBV30 to TRBJ2-1; D is undetermined. The germline CDR1 and CDR2 sequences are GTSNPN and SVGIG (reference sequence). This CDR3 region has 13 residues. Trimming shortened V by 1 base and J by 2 bases, and 6 bases separated the two germline ends.

This clonotype was counted only a few times. The chain carries TRBV7-9 and TRBJ1-4; D gene unclear. The germline gives CDR1 SEHNR, CDR2 FQNEAQ (reference sequence). The V end lost 4 bases, the J end lost 5 bases, and 8 bases lay between the germline ends. The CDR3 contains 13 residues. Here the CDR3 reads CASSSKGNEKLFF. For the CDR3, the DNA is TGTGCCAGCAGCTCTAAAGGCAATGAAAAACTGTTTTTT.

In this sample, this clonotype turned up a few times. The chain carries TRBV28 and TRBJ2-7, with 8 positions matching TRBD2. V was clipped by 8 bases and J by 5 bases; unmatched bases: 11. CDR1 and CDR2 from the germline V gene are MDHEN and SYDVKM. The CDR3 covers 14 residues. The DNA for the CDR3 is TGTGCCAGCGTAATGGGACTAGGGTTCGACGAGCAGTACTTC. Translated, it gives CASVMGLGFDEQYF.

CDR3 DNA: TGCAGTGCTAGAGACCCTACTCAGATACGGGGCGAGCAGTACTTC. Encoded protein: CSARDPTQIRGEQYF. The rearrangement joins TRBV20-1 to TRBJ2-5; TRBD2 is a possible D gene (5 bases). The assigned J gene may be wrong: the sequence end matches TRBJ2-7 better. Germline loops: CDR1 DFQATT, CDR2 SNEGSKA (reference sequence). This CDR3 region has 15 residues.

The chain recombines TRBV6-5 with TRBJ1-5; possibly TRBD1 for D (5 bases). CDR3 length equals 16 residues. V lost 4 bases and J lost 2, with 15 bases in between. Germline V gives CDR1 MNHEY, CDR2 SVGAGI. DNA of the CDR3: TGTGCCAGCAGTTTAGCGGGGGGGGAAGGCAATCAGCCCCAGCATTTT. As protein: CASSLAGGEGNQPQHF.

This chain connects TRBV7-9 to TRBJ2-1, with 8 bases that match TRBD2. From germline, CDR1 is SEHNR and CDR2 FQNEAQ (reference sequence). V lost 2 bases to trimming and J lost 5 bases; unmatched junction nucleotides: 8. The CDR3 is made up of 16 amino acids. The DNA for the CDR3 is TGTGCCAGCAGCTTATTCCGGCGGCGGGAGGACAATGAGCAGTTCTTC. This sequence encodes CASSLFRRREDNEQFF.

In this sample, this clonotype turned up a few times. The chain is built from TRBV7-2 and TRBJ2-1; tentative D call: TRBD2 (6 bases). Germline V gene data show CDR1 as SGHTA and CDR2 as FQGNSA. The CDR3 spans 14 residues. Trimming took 1 base from V and 9 from J, leaving 13 bases between them. CDR3 region: CASSLGAGRGEQFF. CDR3 DNA: TGTGCCAGCAGCTTAGGGGCCGGGAGAGGTGAGCAGTTCTTC.

This sequence joins TRBV29-1 and TRBJ2-7, with TRBD2 matching 8 bases. The V gene's germline CDR1 is SQVTM and CDR2 ANQGSEA. With V trimmed by 5 bases and J by 5 bases, 14 bases remained unmatched. The CDR3 is made up of 15 amino acids. The CDR3 region has the DNA TGCAGCGTTACTCGGGGGGGAGGTTCGGCGAACGAGCAGTACTTC. Its protein is CSVTRGGGSANEQYF.

The chain uses TRBV20-1 and TRBJ2-2; D not certain. V lost 7 bases to trimming and J lost 9 bases, with 12 bases between them. Germline-derived CDR1 and CDR2 are DFQATT and SNEGSKA (reference sequence). This CDR3 is built from 11 residues. DNA for the CDR3: TGCAGTGGCGCGGTCCCGAGGGAGCTGTTTTTT. The encoded protein is CSGAVPRELFF.

The chain is built from TRBV24-1 and TRBJ2-7; 10 bases agree with TRBD1. The CDR3 contains 15 residues. With 3 bases clipped from V and 2 bases from J, the junction kept 3 bases outside the gene matches. CDR1 is KGHDR and CDR2 is SFDVKD in the germline V gene. Written as DNA, the CDR3 is TGTGCCACCAGTGATCCCGGGACAGGGGCCTACGAGCAGTACTTC. Translation: CATSDPGTGAYEQYF.

This clonotype was seen only a few times. The V call is TRBV7-2, the J call TRBJ2-3; TRBD2 might be the D (5 bases). V was trimmed by 8 bases and J by 5 bases, leaving 14 bases between them. Germline assignment: CDR1 SGHTA and CDR2 FQGNSA. The CDR3 covers 13 residues. Here the CDR3 reads CASQQPGKDTQYF. CDR3 sequence (DNA): TGTGCCAGCCAACAGCCGGGAAAAGATACGCAGTATTTT. The variable domain in full, with the rest retrieved from reference TRBV7-2 and TRBJ2-3, is GAGVSQSPSNKVTEKGKDVELRCDPISGHTALYWYRQSLGQGLEFLIYFQGNSAPDKSGLPSDRFSAERTGGSVSTLTIQRTQQEDSAVYLCASQQPGKDTQYFGPGTRLTVL.

The chain employs TRBV6-1 and TRBJ2-5; possibly TRBD1 for D (6 bases). This CDR3 is built from 17 residues. CDR1 and CDR2 (germline): MNHNS, SASEGT. Trimming pared 2 bases from V and 5 bases from J, leaving 21 bases between. As DNA, the CDR3 is TGTGCCAGCAGTGAAACCCCCGACAGGAATGTCTTGGAGACCCAGTACTTC. Residues: CASSETPDRNVLETQYF.